The 30 T cell receptor beta chains in this list originate from one sample, sequenced in a study of shared clonotypes between healthy human individuals. Only in-frame clones appear in the TCRdb table, and some are missing; sequencing was by immunoSEQ multiplex PCR. The sample holds around 600,000 clones; 85% to 95% are singletons and the top ten take over 0.09%. Positive CCR7 selection of CD45RO-negative cells yielded the naive CD8 cells, and terminally differentiated effector memory CD45RA+ cells were excluded. Sequencing used naive CD8+ T cells sorted from blood. The receptors originated from a woman aged 25 to 45 in good health.

The chain has TRBV5-6 and TRBJ2-1; D possibly corresponds to TRBD2 (5 bases). The V end lost 4 bases, the J end lost 8 bases, and 16 bases lay between the germline ends. CDR1 and CDR2 from the germline V gene are SGHDT and YYEEEE. The CDR3 length is 14 residues. Here the CDR3 reads CASSPPGEGHEQFF. In DNA form, the CDR3 reads TGTGCCAGCAGCCCTCCTGGAGAGGGCCATGAGCAGTTCTTC. Supplemented by reference TRBV5-6 and TRBJ2-1, the full variable domain reads DAGVTQSPTHLIKTRGQQVTLRCSPKSGHDTVSWYQQALGQGPQFIFQYYEEEERQRGNFPDRFSGHQFPNYSSELNVNALLLGDSALYLCASSPPGEGHEQFFGPGTRLTVL.

V gene TRBV30 combines with J gene TRBJ1-1, with D possibly being TRBD1 (6 bases). The CDR3 totals 14 residues. Germline V lookup: CDR1 GTSNPN, CDR2 SVGIG (reference sequence). Trimming shortened V by 2 bases and J by 1 base, and 11 bases separated the two germline ends. The CDR3 is CAWSLGGGNTEAFF. The CDR3 DNA is TGTGCCTGGAGTCTCGGAGGGGGGAACACTGAAGCTTTCTTT.

The chain links TRBV27 to TRBJ1-4, with no clear D. Germline V gives CDR1 MNHEY, CDR2 SMNVEV (reference sequence). The ends were cut back, 2 bases at V and 8 bases at J, with 3 bases in the middle. The CDR3 runs 11 residues. In nucleotides, the CDR3 is TGTGCCAGCAGTTTAGGGGAAAAACTGTTTTTT. The encoded protein is CASSLGEKLFF.

The chain employs TRBV28 and TRBJ2-5; D might be TRBD1 (6 bases). The J call may be mistaken, given a closer DNA end match to TRBJ2-7. Germline CDR1 MDHEN, CDR2 SYDVKM. The CDR3 runs 12 residues. The CDR3, as DNA: TGTGCCAGCAGTAGGACAGTCTACGAGCAGTACTTC. Amino acids: CASSRTVYEQYF.

A single count supports this clone. The CDR3 nucleotides are TGTGCCAGCAGCTCGAGCGGGACACCTGCGGGGGAGCTGTTTTTT. It yields the protein CASSSSGTPAGELFF. The V gene is TRBV7-9, the J gene TRBJ2-2; TRBD2 is a possible D gene (7 bases). Germline V gene lookup returns CDR1 SEHNR and CDR2 FQNEAQ (reference sequence). CDR3 size: 15 residues. Trimming stripped 4 bases from V and 8 bases from J, with 17 bases between. Together with reference TRBV7-9 and TRBJ2-2, the CDR3 gives the full variable domain: DTGVSQNPRHKITKRGQNVTFRCDPISEHNRLYWYRQTLGQGPEFLTYFQNEAQLEKSRLLSDRFSAERPKGSFSTLEIQRTEQGDSAMYLCASSSSGTPAGELFFGEGSRLTVL.

J is TRBJ2-4 and V is TRBV29-1; 12 nucleotides agree with TRBD2. Losses at the gene ends were 3 bases for V and 8 bases for J; bases not matched to a gene: 5. The CDR3 spans 14 residues. In germline, CDR1 is SQVTM, CDR2 ANQGSEA. CDR3 DNA: TGCAGCGTTGAGACTAGCGGGAGTTCAGACATTCAGTACTTC. Amino acid sequence: CSVETSGSSDIQYF. Full variable domain (outside the CDR3, taken from reference TRBV29-1 and TRBJ2-4): SAVISQKPSRDICQRGTSLTIQCQVDSQVTMMFWYRQQPGQSLTLIATANQGSEATYESGFVIDKFPISRPNLTFSTLTVSNMSPEDSSIYLCSVETSGSSDIQYFGAGTRLSVL.

The chain recombines TRBV27 with TRBJ2-7; TRBD2 matches 8 bases. The CDR3 runs to 14 residues. Germline lookup yields CDR1 MNHEY and CDR2 SMNVEV (reference sequence). V lost 3 bases and J lost 3; bases outside the gene matches: 4. This chain's CDR3 is CASSFIAGSYEQYF. CDR3 DNA: TGTGCCAGCAGTTTCATAGCGGGAAGCTACGAGCAGTACTTC.

The gene calls are TRBV6-6 and TRBJ1-1; TRBD1 might be the D (5 bases). The CDR3 has 15 amino acids. V was clipped by 8 bases and J by 6 bases, with 22 bases between them. Germline CDR1 MNHNY, CDR2 SVGAGI (reference sequence). The chain's CDR3 is CASSPPLSKGPEAFF. The CDR3 nucleotides are TGTGCCAGCTCACCTCCATTAAGCAAGGGGCCTGAAGCTTTCTTT.

This clone was detected a few times. J is TRBJ2-7 and V is TRBV15; 9 nucleotides line up with TRBD2. The CDR3 totals 15 residues. The ends lost 0 bases at V and 4 bases at J; junction bases unmatched: 4. The germline V gene encodes CDR1 LNHNV and CDR2 YYDKDF (reference sequence). In DNA form, the CDR3 reads TGTGCCACCAGCAGAGACAGTAGCGGGAGTTACGAGCAGTACTTC. It yields the protein CATSRDSSGSYEQYF.

This clone was observed once. The V gene is TRBV7-8, the J gene TRBJ2-7; D remains ambiguous. The V gene lost 4 bases and the J gene lost 3 bases, with 10 bases spanning the gap. The CDR3 loop spans 13 amino acids. Germline CDR1 reads SGHVS; CDR2 reads FQNEAQ. CDR3 DNA sequence: TGTGCCAGCAGCTCCCCGACAAGCTACGAGCAGTACTTC. Amino acids: CASSSPTSYEQYF. The full variable domain, in which reference TRBV7-8 and TRBJ2-7 provide the parts outside the CDR3, is GAGVSQSPRYKVAKRGQDVALRCDPISGHVSLFWYQQALGQGPEFLTYFQNEAQLDKSGLPSDRFFAERPEGSVSTLKIQRTQQEDSAVYLCASSSPTSYEQYFGPGTRLTVT.

The J gene is TRBJ2-2, the V gene TRBV6-1; TRBD2 matches at 11 bases. V was clipped by 4 bases and J by 3 bases; unmatched bases: 1. The length of the CDR3 is 15 residues. Germline V gene lookup returns CDR1 MNHNS and CDR2 SASEGT. The CDR3 spells CASSVLAGDTGELFF. As DNA, the CDR3 is TGTGCCAGCAGTGTACTAGCGGGAGACACCGGGGAGCTGTTTTTT.

The chain joins TRBV15 to TRBJ2-7; 11 bases match TRBD2. V was clipped by 1 base and J by 2 bases; unmatched bases: 4. Germline CDR1 LNHNV, CDR2 YYDKDF (reference sequence). CDR3 size: 16 residues. The CDR3 is CATSRGSGRGAYEQYF. In DNA, the CDR3 is TGTGCCACCAGCAGAGGTAGCGGGAGGGGAGCCTACGAGCAGTACTTC.

The chain couples TRBV6-5 to TRBJ1-4; TRBD1 is a possible D gene (5 bases). This CDR3 is built from 15 residues. Germline CDR1 and CDR2: MNHEY and SVGAGI. Between the trimmed V and J ends, which lost 5 bases and 4 bases, there was a span of 14 bases. The CDR3 nucleotides are TGTGCCAGCAGTAATCGACAGAGACTTAATGAAAAACTGTTTTTT. It translates to CASSNRQRLNEKLFF.

This rearrangement joins TRBV7-2 to TRBJ2-1; D not resolved. The CDR3 has 18 residues. V lost 3 bases and J 9 bases, leaving 27 bases between the germline ends. Germline V CDR1 and CDR2: SGHTA, FQGNSA. This CDR3 reads CASSFISVLGQLGGEQFF. For the CDR3, the DNA is TGTGCCAGCAGCTTTATCTCTGTTCTAGGCCAGCTGGGCGGTGAGCAGTTCTTC.

This chain uses TRBV29-1 with TRBJ1-2; D unresolved. V was clipped by 6 bases and J by 4 bases, with 15 bases between them. CDR3 size: 13 residues. Germline V gives CDR1 SQVTM, CDR2 ANQGSEA. CDR3 residues: CSVLPRTAYGYTF. CDR3 nucleotide sequence: TGCAGCGTCCTCCCGAGGACGGCCTATGGCTACACCTTC.

The J gene is TRBJ2-7, the V gene TRBV5-1; D is perhaps TRBD1 (5 bases). Germline V lookup: CDR1 SGHRS, CDR2 YFSETQ. Trimming stripped 0 bases from V and 1 base from J, with 8 bases between. CDR3 length: 14 amino acids. This CDR3 reads CASSLGSGSYEQYF. CDR3 nucleotides: TGCGCCAGCAGCTTGGGATCAGGGTCCTACGAGCAGTACTTC.

V gene TRBV11-2 combines with J gene TRBJ2-1; D not certain. V gave up 4 bases and J gave up 8 bases, with 9 bases separating them. CDR3 size: 12 residues. CDR1 and CDR2 (germline): SGHAT, FQNNGV. CDR3 nucleotides: TGTGCCAGCAGCTCCTTTATCCATGAGCAGTTCTTC. This codes for CASSSFIHEQFF.

The chain carries TRBV7-9 and TRBJ2-7; 10 bases are a match to TRBD2. The V segment lost 3 bases and the J segment 2 bases; nucleotides outside the gene matches: 1. The germline CDR1 and CDR2 sequences are SEHNR and FQNEAQ (reference sequence). This CDR3 spans 14 amino acids. In nucleotides, the CDR3 is TGTGCCAGCAGCTTCGGACTAGCGGCCTACGAGCAGTACTTC. This encodes CASSFGLAAYEQYF.

V is TRBV2 and J is TRBJ2-1; 10 nucleotides line up with TRBD2. Per germline, CDR1 SNHLY and CDR2 FYNNEI. J gave up 5 bases and V 4 bases, and 11 bases lay outside the gene matches. The CDR3 covers 17 residues. CDR3 sequence (DNA): TGTGCCAGCAGTGGCCACTTACTAGCGGGGAGAAACAATGAGCAGTTCTTC. Protein: CASSGHLLAGRNNEQFF.

V gene TRBV11-2 combines with J gene TRBJ2-7; 10 bases agree with TRBD2. This CDR3 has 17 residues. CDR1 and CDR2 from the germline V gene are SGHAT and FQNNGV. The J segment lost 7 bases and the V segment lost 0 bases, leaving 12 bases of the junction unmatched. The CDR3 loop reads CASSLEGFGLAVLEQYF. The CDR3 DNA follows: TGTGCCAGCAGCTTAGAGGGGTTTGGACTAGCGGTTCTTGAGCAGTACTTC.

The V and J genes are TRBV5-1 and TRBJ2-7, with D possibly matching TRBD2 (5 bases). The CDR3 is 15 residues long. Germline V CDR1 and CDR2: SGHRS, YFSETQ. Trimming removed 2 bases at V and 3 bases at J, with 15 bases between. Written as DNA, the CDR3 is TGCGCCAGCAGCTTATCAAGGACTGGCTTCTACGAGCAGTACTTC. This sequence encodes CASSLSRTGFYEQYF. Complete variable domain (other parts from reference TRBV5-1 and TRBJ2-7): KAGVTQTPRYLIKTRGQQVTLSCSPISGHRSVSWYQQTPGQGLQFLFEYFSETQRNKGNFPGRFSGRQFSNSRSEMNVSTLELGDSALYLCASSLSRTGFYEQYFGPGTRLTVT.

CDR3 DNA sequence: TGTGCCAGCAGCCTGACGGTGGGGAAAAACACCTACGAGCAGTACTTC. Protein product: CASSLTVGKNTYEQYF. J is TRBJ2-7 and V is TRBV7-8; D unclear. V lost 5 bases and J lost 2, with 19 bases in between. CDR3 length equals 16 residues. Germline assignment: CDR1 SGHVS and CDR2 FQNEAQ.

This clone was observed a single time. The genes are TRBV7-9 and TRBJ2-7; D might be TRBD2 (5 bases). CDR3 length: 15 residues. Germline V gene lookup returns CDR1 SEHNR and CDR2 FQNEAQ (reference sequence). V lost 3 bases and J lost 0, with 12 bases in between. CDR3 DNA sequence: TGTGCCAGCAGCTTCCCTAGCAGGAGCTCCTACGAGCAGTACTTC. Protein: CASSFPSRSSYEQYF. The complete variable domain, with remaining parts taken from reference TRBV7-9 and TRBJ2-7, reads DTGVSQNPRHKITKRGQNVTFRCDPISEHNRLYWYRQTLGQGPEFLTYFQNEAQLEKSRLLSDRFSAERPKGSFSTLEIQRTEQGDSAMYLCASSFPSRSSYEQYFGPGTRLTVT.

The chain employs TRBV2 and TRBJ2-7, with 9 bases identical to TRBD2. This CDR3 comprises 14 residues. V was pared by 7 bases and J by 4 bases, with 8 bases of the junction left unmatched. The germline V gene encodes CDR1 SNHLY and CDR2 FYNNEI. The CDR3 region has the DNA TGTGCCAGCATGGATAGCGGGAGTAGGTACGAGCAGTACTTC. The encoded protein is CASMDSGSRYEQYF.

The gene calls are TRBV14 and TRBJ1-1, with D perhaps TRBD1 (5 bases). V was cut by 3 bases and J by 7 bases, with 9 bases left in between. Germline V gene sequence: CDR1 SGHDN, CDR2 FVKESK. CDR3 length: 12 amino acids. CDR3 DNA: TGTGCCAGCAGCCACGAGACAGTTGAAGCTTTCTTT. Residues: CASSHETVEAFF.

The rearrangement joins TRBV7-6 to TRBJ1-3, with D unresolved. Trimming removed 8 bases at V and 4 bases at J, with 6 bases between. The CDR3 runs to 11 residues. Germline loops: CDR1 SGHVS, CDR2 FNYEAQ. CDR3 amino acids: CASALGNTIYF. The CDR3 DNA reads TGTGCCAGCGCGCTCGGAAACACCATATATTTT.

This clone is a singleton in its sample. The same CDR3 is also encoded by other DNA sequences in this sample. The rearrangement joins TRBV13 to TRBJ2-1; no clear D gene. Trimming pared 0 bases from V and 7 bases from J, leaving 4 bases between. The CDR3 covers 12 residues. Germline V gene sequence: CDR1 PRHDT, CDR2 FYEKMQ (reference sequence). CDR3 amino acids: CASSLGTNEQFF. The DNA for the CDR3 is TGTGCCAGCAGCTTAGGGACGAATGAGCAGTTCTTC.

The V and J genes are TRBV7-2 and TRBJ2-7; D gene ambiguous. The CDR3 is 14 residues long. Germline values: CDR1 SGHTA, CDR2 FQGNSA. Trimming cost V 0 bases and J 4 bases, with 10 bases left between them. CDR3 DNA sequence: TGTGCCAGCAGCTTAGCGGTCGCCCAATACGAGCAGTACTTC. The encoded protein is CASSLAVAQYEQYF. Filled out from reference TRBV7-2 and TRBJ2-7, the complete variable domain reads GAGVSQSPSNKVTEKGKDVELRCDPISGHTALYWYRQSLGQGLEFLIYFQGNSAPDKSGLPSDRFSAERTGGSVSTLTIQRTQQEDSAVYLCASSLAVAQYEQYFGPGTRLTVT.

The rearrangement links TRBV19 to TRBJ2-3, with 9 positions matching TRBD2. CDR1 LNHDA and CDR2 SQIVND come from the germline V gene (reference sequence). Unmatched junction bases numbered 3, after V lost 7 bases and J lost 1 base. CDR3 length: 14 residues. The CDR3 DNA follows: TGTGCCAGTACCTTAGCGGGAGGCACAGATACGCAGTATTTT. Its translation: CASTLAGGTDTQYF.

The V gene is TRBV28, the J gene TRBJ2-3, with 7 bases aligning to TRBD1. This CDR3 has 15 residues. Germline values: CDR1 MDHEN, CDR2 SYDVKM. J lost 4 bases, V lost 6 bases, and 10 bases had no gene match. CDR3 protein: CASRDRGLQADTQYF. CDR3 bases: TGTGCCAGCAGAGATAGGGGGCTGCAAGCAGATACGCAGTATTTT.